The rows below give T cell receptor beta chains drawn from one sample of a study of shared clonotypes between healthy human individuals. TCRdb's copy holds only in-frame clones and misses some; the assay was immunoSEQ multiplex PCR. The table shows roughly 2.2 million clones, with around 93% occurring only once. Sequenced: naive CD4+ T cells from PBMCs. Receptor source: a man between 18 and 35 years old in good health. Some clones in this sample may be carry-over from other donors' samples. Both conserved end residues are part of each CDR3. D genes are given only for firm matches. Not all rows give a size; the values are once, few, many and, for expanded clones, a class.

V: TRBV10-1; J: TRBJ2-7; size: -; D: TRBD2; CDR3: CASSTGTSGRIYEQYF; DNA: TGCGCCAGCAGTACTGGAACTAGCGGGAGAATCTACGAGCAGTACTTC
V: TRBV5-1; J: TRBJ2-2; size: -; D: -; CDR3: CASTEGVNTGELFF; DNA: TGCGCCAGCACTGAGGGGGTTAACACCGGGGAGCTGTTTTTT
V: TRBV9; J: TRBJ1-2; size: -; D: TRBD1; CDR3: CASSRQGANYGYTF; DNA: TGTGCCAGCAGTCGACAGGGGGCCAACTATGGCTACACCTTC
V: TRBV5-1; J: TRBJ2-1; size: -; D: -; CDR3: CASDTGARDEQFF; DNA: TGCGCCAGCGACACAGGCGCTCGGGATGAGCAGTTCTTC
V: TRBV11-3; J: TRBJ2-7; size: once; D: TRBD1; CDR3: CASSQDREQQYF; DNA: TGTGCCAGCAGTCAGGACAGGGAGCAGCAGTACTTC
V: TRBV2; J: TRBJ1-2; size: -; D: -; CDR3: CASTPGQNPNYGYTF; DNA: TGTGCCAGCACCCCCGGACAGAACCCTAACTATGGCTACACCTTC
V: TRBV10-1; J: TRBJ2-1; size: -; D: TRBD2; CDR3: CASSEGVAGDREQFF; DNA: TGCGCCAGCAGTGAGGGGGTAGCGGGAGATCGTGAGCAGTTCTTC
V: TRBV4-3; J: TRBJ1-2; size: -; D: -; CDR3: CASSQAIQGWETF; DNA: TGCGCCAGCAGCCAAGCCATACAGGGTTGGGAAACCTTC
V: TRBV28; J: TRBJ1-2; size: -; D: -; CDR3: CASSGRVFGYTF; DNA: TGTGCCAGCAGTGGTAGGGTATTTGGCTACACCTTC
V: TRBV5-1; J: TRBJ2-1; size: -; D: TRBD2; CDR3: CASSVIGLAGVNEQFF; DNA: TGCGCCAGCAGCGTAATCGGACTAGCGGGAGTAAATGAGCAGTTCTTC
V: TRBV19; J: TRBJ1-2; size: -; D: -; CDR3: CATHLAQAGGYTF; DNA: -
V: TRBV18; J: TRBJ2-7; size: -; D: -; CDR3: CASSPGPTGSGEQYF; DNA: TGTGCCAGCTCACCGGGACCTACAGGGTCGGGTGAGCAGTACTTC
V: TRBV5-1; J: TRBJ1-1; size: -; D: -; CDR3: CASSQSVVGTEAFF; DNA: TGCGCCAGCAGCCAGTCGGTGGTTGGCACTGAAGCTTTCTTT
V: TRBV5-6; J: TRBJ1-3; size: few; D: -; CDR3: CASREGGSGNTIYF; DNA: TGTGCCAGCAGGGAAGGAGGATCTGGAAACACCATATATTTT
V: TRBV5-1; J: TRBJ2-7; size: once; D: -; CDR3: CASSFGPSVNEQYF; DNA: TGCGCCAGCAGCTTTGGGCCTTCTGTCAACGAGCAGTACTTC
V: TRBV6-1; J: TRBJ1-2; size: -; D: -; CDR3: CASSEGGAGGYGYTF; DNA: TGTGCCAGCAGTGAAGGGGGGGCTGGTGGCTATGGCTACACCTTC
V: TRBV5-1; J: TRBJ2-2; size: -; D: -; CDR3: CASGSTASTGELFF; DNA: TGCGCCAGCGGATCAACGGCAAGCACCGGGGAGCTGTTTTTT
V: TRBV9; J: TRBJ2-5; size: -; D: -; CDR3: CASGTEETQYF; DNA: TGTGCCAGCGGGACGGAAGAGACCCAGTACTTC
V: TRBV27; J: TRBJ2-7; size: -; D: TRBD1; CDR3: CASSRGQVAYEQYF; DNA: TGTGCCAGCAGTCGAGGACAGGTCGCCTACGAGCAGTACTTC
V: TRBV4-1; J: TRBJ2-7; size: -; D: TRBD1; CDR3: CASSQQTGFHEQYF; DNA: TGCGCCAGCAGCCAACAGACAGGGTTCCACGAGCAGTACTTC
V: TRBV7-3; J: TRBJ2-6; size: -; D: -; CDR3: CASSFWGANVLTF; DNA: TGTGCCAGCAGCTTCTGGGGGGCCAACGTCCTGACTTTC
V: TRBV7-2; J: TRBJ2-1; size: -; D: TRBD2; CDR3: CASSQTSGVHNEQFF; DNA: TGTGCCAGCAGCCAAACTAGCGGGGTACACAATGAGCAGTTCTTC
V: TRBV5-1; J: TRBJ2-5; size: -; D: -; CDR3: CASSLRQGSETQYF; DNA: TGCGCCAGCAGCTTAAGGCAGGGTTCAGAGACCCAGTACTTC
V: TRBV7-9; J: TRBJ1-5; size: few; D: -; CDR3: CASSFAGDQPQHF; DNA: TGTGCCAGCAGCTTTGCAGGGGATCAGCCCCAGCATTTT
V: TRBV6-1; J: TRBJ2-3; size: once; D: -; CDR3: CASSEAKGGPTDTQYF; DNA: TGTGCCAGCAGTGAAGCGAAAGGAGGCCCCACAGATACGCAGTATTTT
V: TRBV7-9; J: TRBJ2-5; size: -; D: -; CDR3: CASSSRDTAETQYF; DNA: TGTGCCAGCAGCTCCCGGGACACCGCGGAGACCCAGTACTTC
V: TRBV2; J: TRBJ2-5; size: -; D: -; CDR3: CASSVHGIETQYF; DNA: TGTGCCAGCAGTGTTCATGGGATTGAGACCCAGTACTTC
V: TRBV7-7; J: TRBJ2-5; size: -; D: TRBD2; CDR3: CASYGSGRAVETQYF; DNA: TGTGCCAGCTACGGTAGCGGGAGGGCCGTAGAGACCCAGTACTTC
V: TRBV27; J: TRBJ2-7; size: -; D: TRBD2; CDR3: CASGGRASGDYEQYF; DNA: TGTGCCAGCGGGGGGCGGGCTAGCGGGGATTACGAGCAGTACTTC
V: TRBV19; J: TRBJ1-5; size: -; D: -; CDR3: CASSRPPEGQPQHF; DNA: TGTGCCAGTAGTAGGCCGCCAGAAGGACAGCCCCAGCATTTT
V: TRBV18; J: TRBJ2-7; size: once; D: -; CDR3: CASSPRQIPDEQYF; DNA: TGTGCCAGCTCACCACGACAGATTCCGGACGAGCAGTACTTC
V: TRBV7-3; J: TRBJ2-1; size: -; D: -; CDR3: CASSRTGLFYNEQFF; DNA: TGTGCCAGCAGCCGCACAGGTCTTTTCTACAATGAGCAGTTCTTC
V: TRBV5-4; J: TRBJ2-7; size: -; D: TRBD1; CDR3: CASSLVGTAFYEQYF; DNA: TGTGCCAGCAGCTTGGTGGGGACAGCTTTCTACGAGCAGTACTTC
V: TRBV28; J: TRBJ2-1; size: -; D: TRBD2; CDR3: CASSLVGTSYSEQFF; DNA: TGTGCCAGCAGTTTGGTCGGGACTAGCTACTCTGAGCAGTTCTTC
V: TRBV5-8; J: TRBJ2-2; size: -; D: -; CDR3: CASSLVPNTGELFF; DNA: TGTGCCAGCAGCTTGGTCCCCAACACCGGGGAGCTGTTTTTT
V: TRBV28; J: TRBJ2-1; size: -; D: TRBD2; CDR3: CASSSGLAGSYEQFF; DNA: TGTGCCAGCAGTTCGGGACTAGCGGGTTCTTATGAGCAGTTCTTC
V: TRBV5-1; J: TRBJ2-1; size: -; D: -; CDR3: CASSQGTPRSSYNEQFF; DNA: TGCGCCAGCAGCCAGGGGACACCTAGGAGCTCCTACAATGAGCAGTTCTTC
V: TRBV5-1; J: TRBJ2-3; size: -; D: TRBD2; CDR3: CASSSQGTSPDTQYF; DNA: TGCGCCAGCAGCTCCCAGGGGACTAGCCCAGATACGCAGTATTTT
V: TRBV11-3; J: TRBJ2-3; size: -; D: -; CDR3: CASSLGTTPTDTQYF; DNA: TGTGCCAGCAGCTTAGGGACAACCCCCACAGATACGCAGTATTTT
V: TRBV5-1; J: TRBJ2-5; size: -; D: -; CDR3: CASSLQAVETQYF; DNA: TGCGCCAGCAGCTTGCAGGCAGTTGAGACCCAGTACTTC
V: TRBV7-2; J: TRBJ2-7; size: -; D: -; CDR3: CASSYEGSSYEQYF; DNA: TGTGCCAGCAGCTATGAGGGATCCTCCTACGAGCAGTACTTC
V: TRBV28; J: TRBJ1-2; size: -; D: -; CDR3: CASSFRANYGYTF; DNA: TGTGCCAGCAGTTTTCGTGCTAACTATGGCTACACCTTC
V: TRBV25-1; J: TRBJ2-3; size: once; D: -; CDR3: CASRRESTDTQYF; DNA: TGTGCCAGCAGGCGGGAAAGCACAGATACGCAGTATTTT
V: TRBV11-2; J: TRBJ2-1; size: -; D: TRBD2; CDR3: CASILGAGGYNEQFF; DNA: TGTGCCAGCATCCTTGGGGCGGGAGGGTACAATGAGCAGTTCTTC
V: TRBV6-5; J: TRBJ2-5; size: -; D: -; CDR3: CAGEDPQETQYF; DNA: TGTGCCGGCGAAGATCCTCAAGAGACCCAGTACTTC
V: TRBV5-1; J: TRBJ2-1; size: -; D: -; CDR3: CASSLTGTLNEQFF; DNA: TGCGCCAGCAGCCTTACCGGGACTTTAAATGAGCAGTTCTTC
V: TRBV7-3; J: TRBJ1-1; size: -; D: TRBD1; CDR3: CASSLEPRQGGQAFF; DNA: TGTGCCAGCAGCCTCGAGCCCCGACAGGGGGGACAAGCTTTCTTT
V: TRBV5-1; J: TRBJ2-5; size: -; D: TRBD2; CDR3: CASSLVLAGGQETQYF; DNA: TGCGCCAGCAGCTTGGTCCTAGCGGGAGGCCAAGAGACCCAGTACTTC
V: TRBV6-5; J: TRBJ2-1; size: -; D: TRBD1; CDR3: CASSYSGTATYNEQFF; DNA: TGTGCCAGCAGTTACTCCGGGACAGCGACCTACAATGAGCAGTTCTTC
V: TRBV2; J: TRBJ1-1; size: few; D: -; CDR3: CASSEFGSRNTEAFF; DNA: TGTGCCAGCAGTGAATTCGGATCTAGGAACACTGAAGCTTTCTTT
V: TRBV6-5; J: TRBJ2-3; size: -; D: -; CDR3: CASSYSGVLTDTQYF; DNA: TGTGCCAGCAGTTACTCCGGGGTACTCACAGATACGCAGTATTTT
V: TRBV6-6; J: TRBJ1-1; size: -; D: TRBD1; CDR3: CASSRRTGGLNTEAFF; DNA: TGTGCCAGCAGCCGCCGGACAGGGGGCTTGAACACTGAAGCTTTCTTT
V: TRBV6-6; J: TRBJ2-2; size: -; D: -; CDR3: CASSYREGANTGELFF; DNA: TGTGCCAGCAGTTACAGAGAGGGTGCGAACACCGGGGAGCTGTTTTTT
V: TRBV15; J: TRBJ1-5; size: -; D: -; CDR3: CATRPFGGNQPQHF; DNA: TGTGCCACCCGTCCATTTGGGGGGAATCAGCCCCAGCATTTT
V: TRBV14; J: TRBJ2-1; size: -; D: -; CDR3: CASSQVPRPSLALSSYNEQFF; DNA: TGTGCCAGCAGCCAAGTCCCCCGACCCAGTCTAGCTCTAAGCTCCTACAATGAGCAGTTCTTC